The TCR beta chain described here comes from a study of T cell repertoires in cytomegalovirus infection. Germline CDR1 is SGHDT and CDR2 is YYEEEE. This CDR3 spans 12 amino acids. Trimming stripped 7 bases from V and 4 bases from J, with 11 bases between. Each CDR3 protein is one row after TCRdb ran MiXCR on the reads. The sample has 51,000 or so distinct CDR3 sequences; around a fifth are singletons. This clonotype has a handful of counts. Its antigen is unidentified. The sequence was collected from a human donor in good health (CMV status not recorded). Some clones in this sample may be carry-over from other donors' samples. This chain connects TRBV5-6 to TRBJ1-1, with D unclear. This specimen consisted of CD8+ T cells from cultured PBMCs, obtained from culture after CMV antigen stimulation. The CDR3 here is CASGSWGTEAFF. The CDR3 nucleotides are TGTGCCAGCGGGAGTTGGGGCACTGAAGCTTTCTTT.